This T cell receptor (beta chain) was identified during a study of CD8 T cells in Susac syndrome. An amount of RNA that ranged from roughly 0.45 to 1 ug was reverse transcribed with random hexamers. An immunoSEQ multiplex PCR amplified TCR beta CDR3 over 54 Vbeta and 13 Jbeta. TCRdb redid the calling of the immunoSEQ multiplex PCR reads with MiXCR, one entry per CDR3 protein. The table records under 200,000 distinct CDR3 sequences, 90% to 95% of them present only once. Notes on the study in general: As acknowledged by the study, its TCR sequencing and HLA analysis included a relatively small number of individuals.

The CDR3 sequence is 17 residues long. After removal of 1 base from V and 4 bases from J, the junction contained 9 bases not matched to a gene. Germline values: CDR1 LGHDT, CDR2 YNNKEL (reference sequence). In regard to this clonotype: Its antigen is unknown.

From blood CD8+ and CD4+ T cells, the TCR beta chain was sequenced. The authors negatively isolated CD8+ and CD4+ T cells and FACS-enriched TEMRA cells. This receptor was identified in a human donor in good health. Sample: CD4+ T cells from PBMCs. The chain joins TRBV3-1 to TRBJ2-1; 8 bases agree with TRBD2. This CDR3 is CASSQGRRLAGYNEQFF. The CDR3 region has the DNA TGTGCCAGCAGCCAAGGCCGGCGCTTAGCGGGGTACAATGAGCAGTTCTTC.